The T cell receptor beta chain under discussion was sequenced for a study of cytomegalovirus exposure and HLA in healthy donors. The study's findings and limits: TCR beta chains associated with HLA were, in a later analysis, more clonally expanded than equally common others. Later analysis reportedly placed an Asian-associated ancestry cluster below the approximately 650-donor mean in N-insertions. In an earlier analysis, about 87% or about 30%: the productive usage of most TCR beta V segments. The classifier, whose performance was assessed in both the original and validation cohorts, reportedly diagnosed cytomegalovirus status with high specificity and sensitivity.

Concerning this clone: Its target is unknown.

Amplification used 60 Vbeta primers and 13 Jbeta primers. Libraries were prepared by immunoSEQ multiplex PCR; TCRdb keeps only in-frame clonotypes and omits some of them. The table has approximately 150,000 clones, nearly 90% seen once. The CDR3 consists of 12 residues. V was pared by 3 bases and J by 2 bases, with 4 bases between. In germline, CDR1 is SNHLY, CDR2 FYNNEI. The source is a woman aged 40 to 50 in good health and CMV-seronegative. This sequence joins TRBV2 and TRBJ2-5; D is ambiguous. The material sequenced was PBMCs. The CDR3 loop reads CASSDAQETQYF. The CDR3 region has the DNA TGTGCCAGCAGTGACGCGCAAGAGACCCAGTACTTC. Supplemented by reference TRBV2 and TRBJ2-5, the full variable domain reads EPEVTQTPSHQVTQMGQEVILRCVPISNHLYFYWYRQILGQKVEFLVSFYNNEISEKSEIFDDQFSVERPDGSNFTLKIRSTKLEDSAMYFCASSDAQETQYFGPGTRLLVL.